The rows below give T cell receptor beta chains drawn from one sample of a study of blood T cell repertoires in COVID-19. Profiling relied on immunoSEQ multiplex PCR, and the TCRdb table lists in-frame clones only, not all of them. The data contain roughly 99,000 clones, roughly 88% of them singletons. The specimen sequenced was peripheral blood. Receptors were obtained from a man aged 45 to 65 with COVID-19, enrolled during active disease. The CDR3 runs from the conserved cysteine through the conserved F or W. D genes are given only for firm matches. Where a row states a size, it is once, few, many or the class of an expanded clone; other rows omit it.

TRBJ2-2,NA,NA,TRBV6-2/TRBV6-3,TGTGCCAGCAGTTACCATTCGGGGTTCACCGGGGAGCTGTTTTTT,CASSYHSGFTGELFF
TRBJ1-2,NA,NA,TRBV14,TGTGCCAGCAGTCTTGAGGGGCGCGGGGCGCTCGGCTACACCTTC,CASSLEGRGALGYTF
TRBJ1-6,few,NA,TRBV5-1,TGCGCCAGCAGCTTGGGACAGCTGAATTCACCCCTCCACTTT,CASSLGQLNSPLHF
TRBJ1-2,NA,NA,TRBV6-5,TGTGCCAGCAAGCAGGGAATGGACTATGGCTACACCTTC,CASKQGMDYGYTF
TRBJ2-1,once,NA,TRBV6-5,TGTGCCAGCAGTATCAGAAGCTCCTACAATGAGCAGTTCTTC,CASSIRSSYNEQFF
TRBJ1-6,NA,NA,TRBV28,TGTGCCAGCCTGACCTGGGAGGGGGGAAAATCACCCCTCCACTTT,CASLTWEGGKSPLHF
TRBJ1-1,NA,NA,TRBV4-3,TGCGCCAGCAGCCAAGAAGGCGGGGGTCTACGGGAAGCTTTCTTT,CASSQEGGGLREAFF
TRBJ1-1,NA,TRBD1,TRBV18,TGTGCCAGCTCACTCAGTCAGGGGGCTTCCGGCACTGAAGCTTTCTTT,CASSLSQGASGTEAFF
TRBJ2-1,NA,TRBD1,TRBV7-3,TGTGCCAGCAGCTTCCAGGGGGCGGGAACCTACAATGAGCAGTTCTTC,CASSFQGAGTYNEQFF
TRBJ2-3,NA,TRBD2,TRBV19,TGTGCCAGTAGTATAGGCGGGGGGCAAGATACGCAGTATTTT,CASSIGGGQDTQYF
TRBJ1-6,NA,NA,TRBV3-1/TRBV3-2,TGTGCCAGCAGCCCCGACACCGGTAATTCACCCCTCCACTTT,CASSPDTGNSPLHF
TRBJ1-2,once,NA,TRBV7-2,TGTGCCAGCAGCTTTTTAGGACAGCTTAATGGCTACACCTTC,CASSFLGQLNGYTF
TRBJ1-4,once,TRBD1,TRBV5-1,TGCGCCAGCAGCTTGGGACAGGGGAATGAAAAACTGTTTTTT,CASSLGQGNEKLFF
TRBJ2-2,NA,TRBD1,TRBV7-3,TGTGCCAGCAGCCAGCCCACCGGGACAGGGATGGGCACCGGGGAGCTGTTTTTT,CASSQPTGTGMGTGELFF
TRBJ2-1,NA,NA,TRBV20-1,TGCAGTGCCTTTTTCAATGAGCAGTTCTTC,CSAFFNEQFF
TRBJ1-1,once,TRBD1,TRBV6-5,TGTGCCAGCAGTTACTCTTGGACAGGCCAGGGGACTGAAGCTTTCTTT,CASSYSWTGQGTEAFF
TRBJ1-1,NA,TRBD1,TRBV7-9,TGTGCCAGCAGCTTGGGGACAGCTAACACTGAAGCTTTCTTT,CASSLGTANTEAFF
TRBJ1-6,NA,NA,TRBV4-1,TGCGCCAGCAGCCAAGGACACGGGGGGTCCGATAATTCACCCCTCCACTTT,CASSQGHGGSDNSPLHF